The 27 T cell receptor beta chains given below trace back to one sample, sequenced in a study of Tregs in tolerant kidney transplant recipients. Produced via immunoSEQ multiplex PCR; TCRdb's table is partial and in-frame only. The sample table sets out 25,000 to 35,000 clones. The source was CD8+ T cells from blood, collected before the transplant. All receptors come from a human donor who received a combined kidney and bone marrow transplant.

On this clone itself: The sequence runs out 3 residues before the end of the CDR3; the remainder is reconstructed from the germline J gene. This chain joins TRBV7-8 and TRBJ2-1; the match to TRBD2 covers 11 bases. J lost 8 bases, V lost 5 bases, and 8 bases had no gene match. CDR3 size: 15 residues. Germline CDR1 is SGHVS and CDR2 is FQNEAQ. The CDR3 bases that were read are TGTGCCAGCAGCCCTCAGACTAGCGGGAAAGATGAG. Protein sequence: CASSPQTSGKDE. The CDR3 reads in full as CASSPQTSGKDEQFF. Supplemented by reference TRBV7-8 and TRBJ2-1, the full variable domain reads GAGVSQSPRYKVAKRGQDVALRCDPISGHVSLFWYQQALGQGPEFLTYFQNEAQLDKSGLPSDRFFAERPEGSVSTLKIQRTQQEDSAVYLCASSPQTSGKDEQFFGPGTRLTVL.

Worth noting for this clone: The read halts 3 residues ahead of the CDR3 end, with the missing end drawn from the germline J gene. The J gene is TRBJ1-1, the V gene TRBV18; perhaps TRBD1 as D (5 bases). The length of the CDR3 is 15 residues. V was trimmed by 3 bases and J by 4 bases, leaving 15 bases between them. Germline-derived CDR1 and CDR2 are KGHSH and LQKENI. The CDR3 bases that were read are TGTGCCAGCTCACCGGGGGGATGGTCTCTCACTGAA. It encodes CASSPGGWSLTE. The whole CDR3 sequence reads CASSPGGWSLTEAFF.

As regards this clone: The read terminates 3 residues before the CDR3 end, so the remaining end is supplied by the germline J gene. The chain recombines TRBV6-2 or TRBV6-3 with TRBJ1-1; 8 nucleotides align to TRBD1. The germline V gene has CDR1 MNHEY and CDR2 SVGEGT. The CDR3 is made up of 15 amino acids. The CDR3 DNA, read in part, is TGTGCCAGCGGACAGGGTCCGGGTTCCTCGGGGCCA. This codes for CASGQGPGSSGP. The whole CDR3 protein reads CASGQGPGSSGPAFF.

Concerning this clone: With the read ending 3 residues before the CDR3 end, the germline J gene is used to fill in that end. V usage is TRBV29-1 and J usage is TRBJ2-7; possible D gene TRBD2, 7 bases. Germline assignment: CDR1 SQVTM and CDR2 ANQGSEA. The CDR3 is 16 amino acids. Trimming took 2 bases from V and 2 from J, leaving 19 bases between them. Partial CDR3 DNA: TGCAGCGTTGAACTTCCGGGGGGCTATGGTCCCTACGAG. Its translation: CSVELPGGYGPYE. In full, the CDR3 reads CSVELPGGYGPYEQYF.

As for this clone: The read comes to an end 3 residues before the CDR3 does, leaving the germline J gene to fill in the end. V and J are TRBV7-7 and TRBJ2-7; D possibly corresponds to TRBD1 (6 bases). Deletions cut 5 bases from V and 3 bases from J, with 14 bases between. The CDR3 contains 14 residues. Germline lookup yields CDR1 SSHAT and CDR2 FNYEAQ (reference sequence). The covered CDR3 bases are TGTGCCAGCAGCCAAGAGGCAGGGGACTACGAG. Protein: CASSQEAGDYE. The full CDR3 protein reads CASSQEAGDYEQYF.

About this clone: The sequence runs out 3 residues before the end of the CDR3; the remainder is reconstructed from the germline J gene. The chain combines TRBV29-1 with TRBJ2-1; D tentatively fits TRBD1 or TRBD2 (5 bases each). With 6 bases removed from V and 3 bases from J, the gap between germline ends came to 12 bases. The CDR3 covers 13 residues. From germline, CDR1 is SQVTM and CDR2 ANQGSEA. CDR3 in amino acids: CSVQGEVYNEQFF. CDR3 bases read: TGCAGCGTCCAGGGAGAGGTCTACAATGAG.

The covered CDR3 bases are TGTGCCAGCAGTTCGGGACAGGGGGGCTACGAG. This sequence encodes CASSSGQGGYE. The CDR3 reads in full as CASSSGQGGYEQYF. The rearrangement uses TRBV7-6 and TRBJ2-7; 11 bases fit TRBD1. Sequencing ends 3 residues short of the CDR3 end; the germline J gene provides the rest. The CDR3 covers 14 residues. The ends lost 6 bases at V and 3 bases at J; junction bases unmatched: 4. Germline V gene data show CDR1 as SGHVS and CDR2 as FNYEAQ.

Concerning this clone itself: The read comes to an end 3 residues before the CDR3 does, leaving the germline J gene to fill in the end. The V call is TRBV19, the J call TRBJ2-5, with TRBD2 matching over 13 bases. Trimming at V came to 4 bases and at J to 1 base, leaving 6 bases not matched to a gene. The CDR3 has 17 amino acids. Germline V lookup: CDR1 LNHDA, CDR2 SQIVND (reference sequence). The DNA read from the CDR3 is TGTGCCAGTAGTACCCCAAGACTAGCGGGGGGCCAAGAGACC. Protein: CASSTPRLAGGQET. In full, the CDR3 reads CASSTPRLAGGQETQYF.

CDR3 DNA (partial): TGTGCCAGCACTGCGGGGCGGCTCAAGGGC. Amino acid sequence: CASTAGRLKG. The complete CDR3 protein is CASTAGRLKGYTF. This chain links TRBV2 with TRBJ1-2, with TRBD1 as a possible D gene (5 bases). Sequencing ends 3 residues short of the CDR3 end; the germline J gene provides the rest. The CDR3 loop spans 13 amino acids. The V gene's germline CDR1 is SNHLY and CDR2 FYNNEI.

Concerning this clone itself: The read terminates 3 residues ahead of where the CDR3 ends, so the germline J gene completes it. The V and J genes are TRBV29-1 and TRBJ1-2; D may be TRBD1 (6 bases). The CDR3 sequence is 13 residues long. Germline V lookup: CDR1 SQVTM, CDR2 ANQGSEA. Trimming pared 6 bases from V and 4 bases from J, leaving 15 bases between. The sequenced part of the CDR3 DNA is TGCAGCGTCGCTGTAGGGACAAGCTATGGC. Its protein product is CSVAVGTSYG. In full, the CDR3 is CSVAVGTSYGYTF.

Comment on this clone: The CDR3 is cut off 3 residues early in the read; its end comes from the germline J gene. The chain joins TRBV18 to TRBJ2-6; the match to TRBD1 covers 7 bases. J lost 3 bases, V lost 3 bases, and 14 bases had no gene match. The CDR3 has 19 residues. Germline values: CDR1 KGHSH, CDR2 LQKENI. The covered CDR3 bases are TGTGCCAGCTCACCGAGGGCCAGGGGGAACAGGAGTGGGGCCAACGTC. Amino acid sequence: CASSPRARGNRSGANV. The complete CDR3 reads CASSPRARGNRSGANVLTF.

To note about this clone: The sequence runs out 3 residues before the end of the CDR3; the remainder is reconstructed from the germline J gene. The chain has TRBV6-2 or TRBV6-3 and TRBJ1-6, with TRBD1 matching over 8 bases. Germline-derived CDR1 and CDR2 are MNHEY and SVGEGT. Losses at the gene ends were 6 bases for V and 3 bases for J; bases not matched to a gene: 7. This CDR3 comprises 16 residues. CDR3 DNA, as far as it was read: TGTGCCAGCAGCTCCCGGACAGGGTTCTATAATTCACCC. It codes for CASSSRTGFYNSP. The entire CDR3 protein reads CASSSRTGFYNSPLHF.

As concerns this clone: The CDR3 extends 3 residues past the end of the read, so its final part is completed from the germline J gene. The J gene is TRBJ2-7, the V gene TRBV7-2, with a tentative D call TRBD2 (5 bases). CDR3 length: 14 amino acids. The V end lost 5 bases, the J end lost 0 bases, and 11 bases lay between the germline ends. In germline, CDR1 is SGHTA, CDR2 FQGNSA. The CDR3 is CASSPEGLSYEQYF. Incomplete CDR3 DNA: TGTGCCAGCAGCCCCGAGGGCCTCTCCTACGAG.

As to this clone: The CDR3 end falls 3 residues outside the read, so it is completed with the germline J gene. The V gene is TRBV2, the J gene TRBJ2-4; no definite D call. The CDR3 is 12 amino acids. The V and J ends lost 4 bases and 8 bases respectively, with 9 bases between them. Germline V gene data show CDR1 as SNHLY and CDR2 as FYNNEI. The CDR3 sequence is CASSGAWDIQYF. CDR3 bases read: TGTGCCAGCAGTGGGGCTTGGGACATT.

With regard to this clone: Read sequence stops 3 residues before the CDR3 end, and the germline J gene provides the missing end. This chain connects TRBV13 to TRBJ1-1; the D is unclear. V lost 4 bases and J 5 bases, leaving 5 bases between the germline ends. The CDR3 spans 11 residues. From germline, CDR1 is PRHDT and CDR2 FYEKMQ (reference sequence). This CDR3 reads CASSSRTEAFF. The DNA read from the CDR3 is TGTGCCAGCAGCTCCAGAACTGAA.

As for this clone: Read coverage stops 3 residues before the CDR3 terminus; the germline J gene supplies the remainder. J is TRBJ2-3 and V is TRBV6-2 or TRBV6-3; weak D call: TRBD2 (6 bases). This CDR3 contains 15 residues. V was pared by 6 bases and J by 3 bases, with 16 bases between. The germline gives CDR1 MNHEY, CDR2 SVGEGT. Incomplete CDR3 DNA: TGTGCCAGCAGCGAAATCCGGGACTTAACAGATACG. Translating it yields CASSEIRDLTDT. The whole CDR3 reads CASSEIRDLTDTQYF.

Comment on this clone: The read ends 3 residues early relative to the CDR3; the germline J gene fills the gap. The genes are TRBV2 and TRBJ2-5; 13 positions agree with TRBD2. Germline loops: CDR1 SNHLY, CDR2 FYNNEI. The CDR3 is 15 amino acids. Losses at the gene ends were 7 bases for V and 2 bases for J; bases not matched to a gene: 4. CDR3 DNA (partial): TGTGCCAGCAAGAGGACTAGCGGGGGACAAGAGACC. Its protein is CASKRTSGGQET. In full, the CDR3 is CASKRTSGGQETQYF.

About this clone: Read coverage stops 3 residues before the CDR3 terminus; the germline J gene supplies the remainder. This chain joins TRBV6-2 or TRBV6-3 and TRBJ2-7, with 10 bases aligning to TRBD1. Per germline, CDR1 MNHEY and CDR2 SVGEGT. V was pared by 2 bases and J by 5 bases, with 6 bases of the junction left unmatched. There are 15 residues in the CDR3. CDR3 loop: CASSYLGTGADEQYF. The CDR3 DNA, read in part, is TGTGCCAGCAGTTACCTCGGGACAGGGGCCGACGAG.

Concerning this clone itself: The read is 3 residues too short to cover the CDR3 end, so that end is filled in from the germline J gene. This chain uses TRBV5-1 with TRBJ1-2; 9 bases fit TRBD1. V lost 0 bases, J lost 7 bases, and 7 bases stayed unmatched. CDR3 length: 15 residues. Germline V lookup: CDR1 SGHRS, CDR2 YFSETQ. CDR3 loop: CASSLGTGAAGGYTF. CDR3 DNA, as far as it was read: TGCGCCAGCAGCTTGGGGACAGGGGCAGCGGGTGGC.

Concerning this clone: With the read ending 3 residues before the CDR3 end, the germline J gene is used to fill in that end. The rearrangement links TRBV19 to TRBJ2-7; TRBD2 aligns across 7 bases. The germline gives CDR1 LNHDA, CDR2 SQIVND (reference sequence). The CDR3 contains 15 residues. With 4 bases clipped from V and 0 bases from J, the junction kept 6 bases outside the gene matches. The sequenced CDR3 bases are TGTGCCAGTAGTAACATAGCGGGCAGCTCCTACGAG. This translates into CASSNIAGSSYE. The full CDR3 protein reads CASSNIAGSSYEQYF. Full variable domain (remainder filled in from reference TRBV19 and TRBJ2-7): DGGITQSPKYLFRKEGQNVTLSCEQNLNHDAMYWYRQDPGQGLRLIYYSQIVNDFQKGDIAEGYSVSREKKESFPLTVTSAQKNPTAFYLCASSNIAGSSYEQYFGPGTRLTVT.

Comment on this clone: The read halts 3 residues ahead of the CDR3 end, with the missing end drawn from the germline J gene. The chain is built from TRBV6-2 or TRBV6-3 and TRBJ1-2; 7 nucleotides agree with TRBD1. The CDR3 totals 16 residues. Trimming removed 3 bases from V and 3 bases from J; junction bases left unmatched: 10. Germline CDR1 is MNHEY and CDR2 is SVGEGT. The CDR3 bases that were read are TGTGCCAGCAGTTATTTTAGACTCGGACAGGACTATGGC. It codes for CASSYFRLGQDYG. The complete CDR3 protein is CASSYFRLGQDYGYTF.

Partial CDR3 DNA: TGTGCCAGTAGTCCGGGTCCCAACTACGAG. It yields the protein CASSPGPNYE. The complete CDR3 sequence is CASSPGPNYEQYF. The chain employs TRBV19 and TRBJ2-7; D remains ambiguous. The observed sequence ends 3 residues before the CDR3 terminus, with the missing tail filled in from the germline J gene. Trimming removed 5 bases at V and 3 bases at J, with 11 bases between. The CDR3 runs 13 residues. CDR1 and CDR2 from the germline V gene are LNHDA and SQIVND (reference sequence).

Regarding this clone: The read ends 3 residues shy of where the CDR3 ends; the end is completed using the germline J gene. This chain connects TRBV11-2 to TRBJ2-3, with D perhaps matching TRBD2 (6 bases). The germline V gene encodes CDR1 SGHAT and CDR2 FQNNGV. The CDR3 totals 14 residues. The germline V and J ends were trimmed by 5 bases and 7 bases, with 16 bases remaining between them. The sequenced part of the CDR3 DNA is TGTGCCAGCAGCCCTGGGACTCCCCCGCATACG. It yields the protein CASSPGTPPHT. The full CDR3 protein is CASSPGTPPHTQYF.

On this clone itself: From the germline J gene comes the end of the CDR3, since the read stops 3 residues before it. The V gene is TRBV7-9, the J gene TRBJ2-1, with 8 bases lining up with TRBD2. CDR3 size: 15 residues. Germline loops: CDR1 SEHNR, CDR2 FQNEAQ (reference sequence). J gave up 6 bases and V 5 bases, and 9 bases lay outside the gene matches. CDR3 in amino acids: CASSPVVAGLNEQFF. The CDR3 bases that were read are TGTGCCAGCAGCCCCGTGGTAGCGGGACTCAATGAG.

For this clone: The read falls 3 residues short of the CDR3 end, and the missing part is taken from the germline J gene. The chain employs TRBV19 and TRBJ2-1, with D tentatively TRBD1 or TRBD2 (5 bases each). The CDR3 is 14 residues long. The germline V and J ends were trimmed by 5 bases and 0 bases, with 8 bases remaining between them. Germline-derived CDR1 and CDR2 are LNHDA and SQIVND (reference sequence). The DNA read from the CDR3 is TGTGCCAGTAGTCCAGGGAGCTCCTACAATGAG. Its translation is CASSPGSSYNE. The whole CDR3 reads CASSPGSSYNEQFF.

Remarks on this clone: The DNA ends 3 residues before the CDR3 does, and the rest of the CDR3 is filled in from the germline J gene. This rearrangement joins TRBV7-8 to TRBJ1-1; D perhaps matches TRBD1 (6 bases). V shed 5 bases and J shed 1 base, with 11 bases lying between them. The CDR3 has 14 residues. Germline V gene lookup returns CDR1 SGHVS and CDR2 FQNEAQ. CDR3 bases read: TGTGCCAGCAGCCGCCTAGGGGGGAACACTGAA. Translating it yields CASSRLGGNTE. The full CDR3 sequence reads CASSRLGGNTEAFF.

A note on this clone: The read is 3 residues too short to cover the CDR3 end, so that end is filled in from the germline J gene. The V gene is TRBV2, the J gene TRBJ2-7; weak D call: TRBD1 (5 bases). In germline, CDR1 is SNHLY, CDR2 FYNNEI. CDR3 size: 14 residues. V shed 2 bases and J shed 3 bases, with 11 bases lying between them. This CDR3 reads CASSELLTDYEQYF. The DNA read from the CDR3 is TGTGCCAGCAGTGAATTGTTGACAGACTACGAG.